This TCR beta chain emerged from a study of tumour-infiltrating T cells in Burkitt lymphoma. Overall study context: Patients covered every epidemiological subtype of Burkitt lymphoma.

Remarks on this clone: The antigen remains unidentified.

The CDR3 is made up of 17 amino acids. V was clipped by 0 bases and J by 8 bases; unmatched bases: 10. Germline V gives CDR1 LGHNA, CDR2 YNFKEQ. Study-level results: Several public clonotypes were shared across many Burkitt lymphoma patients.

Measured with immunoSEQ multiplex PCR; TCRdb has only the in-frame clones, and not every one. The profile shows about 1,600 clones, over 40% of them singletons. The sample was tumor tissue. The receptor was derived from a human donor with Burkitt lymphoma. This chain joins TRBV4-2 and TRBJ1-2, with 12 positions matching TRBD1. The CDR3 sequence: CASSQDPRGTGGKGYTF. CDR3 nucleotides: TGTGCCAGCAGCCAAGATCCTAGGGGGACAGGGGGCAAGGGCTACACCTTC.